A single sample is the source of the 17 T cell receptor beta chains below, sequenced in a study of blood T cell repertoires in COVID-19. The data were produced by immunoSEQ multiplex PCR, yet TCRdb's version contains in-frame clones alone and is incomplete. The table lists 300,000 to 350,000 clones, approximately 85% of them singletons. Sequencing was performed on PBMCs or T cells enriched from blood (not recorded which). The receptors were gathered from a man younger than 45 who had recovered from COVID-19.

This clone was seen only once. The chain combines TRBV4-3 with TRBJ2-1; D gene unclear. The germline V and J ends were trimmed by 0 bases and 3 bases, with 9 bases remaining between them. This CDR3 is built from 15 residues. CDR1 is LGHNA and CDR2 is YSLEER in the germline V gene. The CDR3 region has the DNA TGCGCCAGCAGCCAAGATCTCCAGGACTACAATGAGCAGTTCTTC. It encodes CASSQDLQDYNEQFF.

CDR3 region: CASSSSYGYTF. In DNA form, the CDR3 reads TGTGCCAGCAGCTCGTCCTATGGCTACACCTTC. This sequence joins TRBV7-2 and TRBJ1-2; no definite D call. Germline V gene sequence: CDR1 SGHTA, CDR2 FQGNSA. CDR3 size: 11 residues. The V end was cut by 4 bases, the J end by 4 bases, with 4 bases between. Filled out from reference TRBV7-2 and TRBJ1-2, the complete variable domain reads GAGVSQSPSNKVTEKGKDVELRCDPISGHTALYWYRQSLGQGLEFLIYFQGNSAPDKSGLPSDRFSAERTGGSVSTLTIQRTQQEDSAVYLCASSSSYGYTFGSGTRLTVV.

This chain connects TRBV19 to TRBJ2-3, with TRBD1 identical over 10 bases. The trim removed 5 bases at V and 4 bases at J, leaving 9 bases unmatched. This CDR3 is built from 16 residues. From germline, CDR1 is LNHDA and CDR2 SQIVND (reference sequence). CDR3 sequence reads: CASSSRRQGAADTQYF. CDR3 coding DNA: TGTGCCAGTAGTTCTAGAAGACAGGGGGCCGCAGATACGCAGTATTTT.

The V call is TRBV11-2, the J call TRBJ1-1; no definite D call. Trimming removed 5 bases from V and 0 bases from J, with 7 bases in between. The CDR3 runs to 13 residues. Per germline, CDR1 SGHAT and CDR2 FQNNGV. This CDR3 reads CASSLILNTEAFF. CDR3 nucleotides: TGTGCCAGCAGCCTTATTCTGAACACTGAAGCTTTCTTT.

The chain joins TRBV15 to TRBJ1-1; a weak D match, TRBD1 (5 bases). Germline V lookup: CDR1 LNHNV, CDR2 YYDKDF (reference sequence). CDR3 length: 14 amino acids. The ends were cut back, 5 bases at V and 6 bases at J, with 16 bases in the middle. The CDR3: CATSGVPQGSEAFF. CDR3 nucleotide sequence: TGTGCCACCAGCGGAGTCCCTCAGGGTTCTGAAGCTTTCTTT.

This chain links TRBV6-5 with TRBJ2-2; D may be TRBD2 (6 bases). Trimming left V 5 bases short and J 8 bases short, with 12 bases between. Germline lookup yields CDR1 MNHEY and CDR2 SVGAGI. CDR3 length: 13 amino acids. The CDR3 nucleotides are TGTGCCAGCAGTAGTTACAGCGGGGGGGAGCTGTTTTTT. Translating gives CASSSYSGGELFF.

This chain uses TRBV4-1 with TRBJ2-3, with 9 positions matching TRBD1. The germline V gene has CDR1 MGHRA and CDR2 YSYEKL. Trimming cost V 3 bases and J 6 bases; bases outside gene matches: 10. The CDR3 length is 16 residues. This CDR3 reads CASSQTNRGLGDTQYF. DNA of the CDR3: TGCGCCAGCAGCCAGACTAACAGGGGGCTGGGTGATACGCAGTATTTT.

This chain uses TRBV9 with TRBJ1-6; TRBD1 aligns across 8 bases. The germline V gene has CDR1 SGDLS and CDR2 YYNGEE. This CDR3 comprises 15 residues. The J segment lost 9 bases and the V segment lost 3 bases, leaving 8 bases of the junction unmatched. The CDR3 spells CASSDQGAGTSPLHF. The DNA for the CDR3 is TGTGCCAGCAGCGACCAGGGGGCTGGGACTTCACCCCTCCACTTT.

The chain uses TRBV3-1 (or the pseudogene TRBV3-2) and TRBJ2-3; 7 bases line up with TRBD2. Germline assignment: CDR1 LGHDT and CDR2 YNNKEL (reference sequence). The CDR3 runs 16 residues. V dropped 4 bases and J dropped 0; count of bases not matched to a gene: 7. CDR3 nucleotide sequence: TGTGCCAGCAGCCCTGAGCGGCGGGGGAGCACAGATACGCAGTATTTT. This sequence encodes CASSPERRGSTDTQYF.

V and J are TRBV15 and TRBJ2-7, with D tentatively TRBD2 (5 bases). Germline V lookup: CDR1 LNHNV, CDR2 YYDKDF (reference sequence). The CDR3 has 13 amino acids. With 4 bases removed from V and 3 bases from J, the gap between germline ends came to 10 bases. The CDR3 loop reads CATSKDGSYEQYF. The CDR3 DNA sequence: TGTGCCACCAGCAAAGATGGGAGCTACGAGCAGTACTTC.

CDR3 DNA: TGTGCCAGCAGCCTGCGATTACAAGAGACCCAGTACTTC. Translated: CASSLRLQETQYF. The rearrangement links TRBV3-1 (or the pseudogene TRBV3-2) to TRBJ2-5, with D unresolved. This CDR3 is 13 amino acids long. Germline CDR1 reads LGHDT; CDR2 reads YNNKEL (reference sequence). The V end was cut by 4 bases, the J end by 2 bases, with 8 bases between.

The rearrangement uses TRBV30 and TRBJ1-3, with 8 bases aligning to TRBD1. The CDR3 is made up of 15 amino acids. V was clipped by 2 bases and J by 5 bases; unmatched bases: 8. Germline assignment: CDR1 GTSNPN and CDR2 SVGIG (reference sequence). The CDR3 bases are TGTGCCTGGAGTACCGGGGACAGGACACGAAACACCATATATTTT. This translates into CAWSTGDRTRNTIYF.

The chain uses TRBV10-3 and TRBJ1-6; D is possibly TRBD1 (5 bases). This CDR3 has 16 amino acids. Trimming took off 2 bases at V and 5 bases at J, with 13 bases between the two ends. The germline gives CDR1 ENHRY, CDR2 SYGVKD. CDR3 sequence reads: CAISEGHQRNNSPLHF. The DNA of the CDR3 is TGTGCCATCAGTGAGGGACACCAGCGAAATAATTCACCCCTCCACTTT.

The chain recombines TRBV6-5 with TRBJ1-2; D is possibly TRBD1 (5 bases). Trimming cost V 0 bases and J 6 bases, with 14 bases left between them. Looked up from germline, CDR1 is MNHEY and CDR2 is SVGAGI. This CDR3 is built from 15 residues. The CDR3 region has the DNA TGTGCCAGCAGTTACTCGTTACTCAGGGTGGATGGCTACACCTTC. Encoded protein: CASSYSLLRVDGYTF.

The V and J genes are TRBV29-1 and TRBJ1-2; no firm D call. This CDR3 has 13 residues. Germline loops: CDR1 SQVTM, CDR2 ANQGSEA. Trimming pared 4 bases from V and 4 bases from J, leaving 13 bases between. CDR3 bases: TGCAGCGTTGGCAGTCAAAAGTCCTATGGCTACACCTTC. It encodes CSVGSQKSYGYTF.

V and J are TRBV5-1 and TRBJ2-7; possible D gene TRBD1, 5 bases. The CDR3 is made up of 15 amino acids. Germline-derived CDR1 and CDR2 are SGHRS and YFSETQ. V was shortened by 4 bases and J by 6 bases, with 20 bases between the two germline ends. CDR3 DNA: TGCGCCAGCAGCCAAACCCTCGGGCAGGGTTCCGAGCAGTACTTC. Translation gives CASSQTLGQGSEQYF.

This chain connects TRBV4-1 to TRBJ2-7; 9 positions match TRBD2. The CDR3 is made up of 16 amino acids. From germline, CDR1 is MGHRA and CDR2 YSYEKL. After removal of 0 bases from V and 3 bases from J, the junction contained 6 bases not matched to a gene. CDR3: CASSQDLAGSVYEQYF. DNA of the CDR3: TGCGCCAGCAGCCAAGATCTAGCGGGGAGTGTCTACGAGCAGTACTTC.